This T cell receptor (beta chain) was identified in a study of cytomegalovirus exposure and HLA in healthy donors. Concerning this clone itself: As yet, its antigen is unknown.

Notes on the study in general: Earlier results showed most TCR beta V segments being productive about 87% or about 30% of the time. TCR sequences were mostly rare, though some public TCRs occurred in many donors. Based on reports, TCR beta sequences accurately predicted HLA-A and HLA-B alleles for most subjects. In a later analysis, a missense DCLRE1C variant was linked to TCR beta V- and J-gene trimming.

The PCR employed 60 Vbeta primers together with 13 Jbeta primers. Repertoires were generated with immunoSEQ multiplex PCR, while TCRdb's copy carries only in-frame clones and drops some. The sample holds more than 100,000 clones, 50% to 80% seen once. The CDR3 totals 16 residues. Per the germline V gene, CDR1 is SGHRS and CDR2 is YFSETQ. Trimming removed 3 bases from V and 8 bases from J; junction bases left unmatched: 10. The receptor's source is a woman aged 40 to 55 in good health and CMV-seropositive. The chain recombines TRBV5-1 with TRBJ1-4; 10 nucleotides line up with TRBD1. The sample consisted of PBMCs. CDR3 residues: CASSSTGGAIGEKLFF. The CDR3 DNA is TGCGCCAGCAGCTCGACAGGGGGCGCGATCGGGGAAAAACTGTTTTTT.